This passage covers 5 T cell receptor beta chains from one sample sequenced in a study of shared clonotypes between healthy human individuals. Only in-frame clones appear in the TCRdb table, and some are missing; sequencing was by immunoSEQ multiplex PCR. The sample lists approximately 1.5 million clones, 98% occurring once. Sequences were obtained from naive CD4+ T cells sorted from blood. Subset indicated: CD45RA+ positively selected. The receptors shown here come from a man aged 25-45 years in good health.

The rearrangement links TRBV9 to TRBJ1-2, with 7 bases aligning to TRBD1. This CDR3 is built from 14 residues. CDR1 SGDLS and CDR2 YYNGEE come from the germline V gene. Germline trimming cut 2 bases from V and 8 bases from J; bases unmatched to any gene: 9. CDR3 sequence (DNA): TGTGCCAGCAGCGTCATGCCCGACAGGGTCGGCTACACCTTC. It codes for CASSVMPDRVGYTF.

This clone has a single count. The chain has TRBV5-6 and TRBJ1-2; D call uncertain. CDR3 length: 13 residues. Per the germline V gene, CDR1 is SGHDT and CDR2 is YYEEEE. Trimming stripped 0 bases from V and 7 bases from J, with 10 bases between. The DNA of the CDR3 is TGTGCCAGCAGCTTGGCGGCCATGAGTGGCTACACCTTC. Its translation: CASSLAAMSGYTF. Filled out from reference TRBV5-6 and TRBJ1-2, the complete variable domain reads DAGVTQSPTHLIKTRGQQVTLRCSPKSGHDTVSWYQQALGQGPQFIFQYYEEEERQRGNFPDRFSGHQFPNYSSELNVNALLLGDSALYLCASSLAAMSGYTFGSGTRLTVV.

This clone was found once. The rearrangement uses TRBV5-1 and TRBJ2-5, with a possible D match to TRBD2 (5 bases). V lost 1 base, J lost 4 bases, and 11 bases lay in between. The CDR3 extends over 14 amino acids. CDR1 is SGHRS, CDR2 YFSETQ, per germline. CDR3 nucleotide sequence: TGCGCCAGCAGCTTGAGTTGGGCGGGAGAGACCCAGTACTTC. Translation gives CASSLSWAGETQYF. The full variable domain, completed using reference TRBV5-1 and TRBJ2-5, is KAGVTQTPRYLIKTRGQQVTLSCSPISGHRSVSWYQQTPGQGLQFLFEYFSETQRNKGNFPGRFSGRQFSNSRSEMNVSTLELGDSALYLCASSLSWAGETQYFGPGTRLLVL.

The chain's CDR3 is CASSQRAHTGELFF. The CDR3 region has the DNA TGCGCCAGCAGCCAAAGAGCGCATACCGGGGAGCTGTTTTTT. The chain is built from TRBV4-1 and TRBJ2-2; D ambiguous. CDR3 length: 14 residues. CDR1 MGHRA and CDR2 YSYEKL come from the germline V gene. The V gene lost 2 bases and the J gene lost 5 bases, with 9 bases spanning the gap.

The chain has TRBV28 and TRBJ1-1; no definite D call. The germline gives CDR1 MDHEN, CDR2 SYDVKM. Trimming left V 5 bases short and J 6 bases short, with 10 bases between. CDR3 length: 12 residues. The CDR3 sequence is CASSPAMAEAFF. Here the CDR3 DNA reads TGTGCCAGCAGTCCAGCGATGGCTGAAGCTTTCTTT.